This TCR beta chain comes out of a study of OX40 agonist ivuxolimab in advanced cancers. Germline loops: CDR1 GTSNPN, CDR2 SVGIG (reference sequence). V was shortened by 2 bases and J by 7 bases, with 12 bases between the two germline ends. This CDR3 is 13 amino acids long. The table came from immunoSEQ multiplex PCR; TCRdb's copy has only in-frame clones and leaves some out. Of 65,000 to 95,000 clones listed, approximately 85% were seen once; the top ten hold 5% to 7%. There are a few counts of this clone. The sequences come from CD4+ or CD8+ T cells sorted from blood, collected in a trial of the OX40 agonist ivuxolimab. V is TRBV30 and J is TRBJ1-5, with D possibly being TRBD1 (5 bases). The clonotype comes from an adult with an advanced solid tumor such as melanoma, head and neck, liver or kidney cancer. The CDR3 coding sequence is TGTGCCTGGAGTCCGCGGGGCCGCCAGCCCCAGCATTTT. Residues: CAWSPRGRQPQHF.